This T cell receptor beta chain was retrieved from a study of shared clonotypes between healthy human individuals. In the naive CD8 group, cells lacked CD45RO and were positively selected for CCR7, so terminally differentiated effector memory CD45RA+ cells were left out. V was trimmed by 2 bases and J by 6 bases, leaving 8 bases between them. The germline CDR1 and CDR2 sequences are SGHTA and FQGNSA. The CDR3 consists of 14 residues. Clones were sequenced by immunoSEQ multiplex PCR, and TCRdb holds only the in-frame ones, with some missing. The sample shows around 2,100,000 clones, around 96% of them seen only once.

The chain recombines TRBV7-2 with TRBJ1-6; TRBD1 might be the D (5 bases). The clonotype comes from a man aged 18 to 29 in good health. The sequenced sample consisted of naive CD8+ T cells sorted from blood. The CDR3 here is CASSLPGFNSPLHF. The CDR3 bases are TGTGCCAGCAGCTTACCAGGGTTTAATTCACCCCTCCACTTT.